This T cell receptor beta chain emerged from a study of Graves' ophthalmopathy and Graves' hyperthyroidism. Amplification of the TCR beta CDR3 regions used RNA transcripts (as template). The first round was an RT-PCR with HTBI primers, and the second round was a multiplex PCR. In TCRdb, the multiplex PCR reads were re-called with MiXCR into one record per CDR3 protein. The sample lists roughly 700,000 distinct CDR3 sequences; roughly 40% were seen once. The germline gives CDR1 SGHTA, CDR2 FQGNSA. V gave up 7 bases and J gave up 2 bases, with 14 bases separating them. The CDR3 spans 14 residues. This clonotype was observed at least ten times.

This receptor was obtained from an adult man with Graves' ophthalmopathy. The V gene is TRBV7-2, the J gene TRBJ1-2; possibly TRBD1 for D (6 bases). Sequencing was done on a sample of peripheral blood. The CDR3 DNA reads TGTGCCAGCACCCGAAGTACAGGGAACTATGGCTACACCTTC. Translating gives CASTRSTGNYGYTF.